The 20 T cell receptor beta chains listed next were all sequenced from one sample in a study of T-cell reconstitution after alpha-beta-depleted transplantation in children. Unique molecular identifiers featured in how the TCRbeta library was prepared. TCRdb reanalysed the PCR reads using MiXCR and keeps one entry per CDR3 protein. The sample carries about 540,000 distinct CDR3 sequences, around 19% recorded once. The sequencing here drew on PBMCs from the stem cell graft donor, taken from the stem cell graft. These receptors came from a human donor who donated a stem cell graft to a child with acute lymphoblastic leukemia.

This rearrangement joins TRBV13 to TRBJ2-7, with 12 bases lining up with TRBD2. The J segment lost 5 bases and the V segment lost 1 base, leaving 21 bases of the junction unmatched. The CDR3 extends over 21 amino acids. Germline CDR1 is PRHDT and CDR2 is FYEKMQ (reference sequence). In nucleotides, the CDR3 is TGTGCCAGCAGCTTAGCAGTCGGCGAGGCTAGCGGGAGGGCCAGGCGAAACGAGCAGTACTTC. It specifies CASSLAVGEASGRARRNEQYF.

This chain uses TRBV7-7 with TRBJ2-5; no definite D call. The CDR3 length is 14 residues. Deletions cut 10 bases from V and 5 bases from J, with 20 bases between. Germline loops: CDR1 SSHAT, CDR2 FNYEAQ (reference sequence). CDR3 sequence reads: CATSQLGPAETQYF. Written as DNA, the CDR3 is TGTGCCACCTCTCAACTCGGTCCGGCGGAGACCCAGTACTTC.

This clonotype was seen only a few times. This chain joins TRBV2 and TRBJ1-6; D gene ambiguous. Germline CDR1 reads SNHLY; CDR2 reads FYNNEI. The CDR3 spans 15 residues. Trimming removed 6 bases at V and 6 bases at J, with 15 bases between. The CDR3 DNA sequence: TGTGCCAGCAGAGGAGACCCGCCGCTTAATTCACCCCTCCACTTT. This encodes CASRGDPPLNSPLHF.

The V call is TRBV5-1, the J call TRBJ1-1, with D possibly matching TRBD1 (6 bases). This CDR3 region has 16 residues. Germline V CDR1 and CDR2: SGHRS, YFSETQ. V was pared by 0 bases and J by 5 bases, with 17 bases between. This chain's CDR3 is CASSLERGGLGTEAFF. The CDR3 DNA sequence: TGCGCCAGCAGCTTGGAAAGGGGGGGCTTGGGGACTGAAGCTTTCTTT.

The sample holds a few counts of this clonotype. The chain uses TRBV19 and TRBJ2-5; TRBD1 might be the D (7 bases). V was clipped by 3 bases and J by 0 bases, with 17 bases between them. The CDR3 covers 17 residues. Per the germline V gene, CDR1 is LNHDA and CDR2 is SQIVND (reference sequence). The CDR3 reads CASSMKEGQIYQETQYF. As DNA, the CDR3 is TGTGCCAGTAGTATGAAGGAGGGACAGATCTACCAAGAGACCCAGTACTTC.

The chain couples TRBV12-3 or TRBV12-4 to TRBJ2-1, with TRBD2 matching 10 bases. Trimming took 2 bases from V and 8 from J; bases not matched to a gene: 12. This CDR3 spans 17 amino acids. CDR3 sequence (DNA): TGTGCCAGCAGTTTAAGGCCTAGCGGGAGTAAATCCCATGAGCAGTTCTTC. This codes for CASSLRPSGSKSHEQFF.

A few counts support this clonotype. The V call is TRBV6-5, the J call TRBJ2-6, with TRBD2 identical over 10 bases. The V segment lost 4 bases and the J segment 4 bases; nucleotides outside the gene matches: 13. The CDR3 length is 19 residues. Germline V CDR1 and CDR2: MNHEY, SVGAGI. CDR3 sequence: CASSWSLAGEETGANVLTF. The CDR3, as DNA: TGTGCCAGCAGTTGGAGCCTAGCGGGAGAAGAAACAGGGGCCAACGTCCTGACTTTC.

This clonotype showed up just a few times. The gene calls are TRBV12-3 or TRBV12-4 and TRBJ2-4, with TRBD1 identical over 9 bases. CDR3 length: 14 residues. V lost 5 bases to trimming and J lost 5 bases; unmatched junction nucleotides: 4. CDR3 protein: CASSEGQGENIQYF. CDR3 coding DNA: TGTGCCAGCAGTGAGGGACAGGGCGAAAACATTCAGTACTTC.

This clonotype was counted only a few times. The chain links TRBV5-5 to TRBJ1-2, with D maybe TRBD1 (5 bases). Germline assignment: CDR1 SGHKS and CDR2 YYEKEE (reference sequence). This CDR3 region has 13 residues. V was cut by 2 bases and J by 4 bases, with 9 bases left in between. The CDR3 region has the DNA TGTGCCAGCAGCTTCAGACAGAGCTATGGCTACACCTTC. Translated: CASSFRQSYGYTF.

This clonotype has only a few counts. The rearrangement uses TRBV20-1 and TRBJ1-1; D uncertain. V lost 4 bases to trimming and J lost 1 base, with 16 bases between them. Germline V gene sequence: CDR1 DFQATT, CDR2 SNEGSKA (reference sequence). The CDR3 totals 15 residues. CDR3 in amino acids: CSATVVQAGNTEAFF. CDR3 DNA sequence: TGCAGTGCTACCGTGGTCCAGGCAGGGAACACTGAAGCTTTCTTT.

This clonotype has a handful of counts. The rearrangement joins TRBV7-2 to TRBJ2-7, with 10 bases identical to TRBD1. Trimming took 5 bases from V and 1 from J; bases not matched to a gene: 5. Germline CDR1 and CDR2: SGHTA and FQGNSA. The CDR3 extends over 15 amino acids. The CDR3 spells CASSPWTGGSYEQYF. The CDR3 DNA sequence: TGTGCCAGCAGCCCCTGGACAGGGGGGTCCTACGAGCAGTACTTC. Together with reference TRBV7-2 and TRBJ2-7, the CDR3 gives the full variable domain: GAGVSQSPSNKVTEKGKDVELRCDPISGHTALYWYRQSLGQGLEFLIYFQGNSAPDKSGLPSDRFSAERTGGSVSTLTIQRTQQEDSAVYLCASSPWTGGSYEQYFGPGTRLTVT.

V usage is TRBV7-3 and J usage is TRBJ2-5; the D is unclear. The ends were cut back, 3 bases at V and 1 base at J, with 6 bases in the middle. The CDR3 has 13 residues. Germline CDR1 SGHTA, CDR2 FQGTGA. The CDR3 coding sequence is TGTGCCAGCAGCTTGTACAGCCAAGAGACCCAGTACTTC. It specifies CASSLYSQETQYF.

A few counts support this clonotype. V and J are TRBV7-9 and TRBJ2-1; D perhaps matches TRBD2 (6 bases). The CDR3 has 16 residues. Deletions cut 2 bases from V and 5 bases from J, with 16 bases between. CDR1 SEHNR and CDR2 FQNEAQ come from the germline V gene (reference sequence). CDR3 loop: CASSLIPSARNNEQFF. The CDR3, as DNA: TGTGCCAGCAGCTTAATTCCTAGCGCCCGGAACAATGAGCAGTTCTTC.

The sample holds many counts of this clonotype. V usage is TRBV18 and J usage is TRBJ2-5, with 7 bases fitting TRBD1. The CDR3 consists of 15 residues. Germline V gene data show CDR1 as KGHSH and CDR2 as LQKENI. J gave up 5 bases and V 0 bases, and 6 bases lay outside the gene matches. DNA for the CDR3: TGTGCCAGCTCACCACCGGAGAGGGGACAGGAGACCCAGTACTTC. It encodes CASSPPERGQETQYF.

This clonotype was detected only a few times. DNA for the CDR3: TGTGCCAGCAGTTCATTGACTAGCGCCCTGGCTAGCACAGATACGCAGTATTTT. It is translated as CASSSLTSALASTDTQYF. The gene calls are TRBV27 and TRBJ2-3; 8 nucleotides match TRBD2. Germline lookup yields CDR1 MNHEY and CDR2 SMNVEV (reference sequence). CDR3 length equals 18 residues. Trimming removed 4 bases from V and 0 bases from J; junction bases left unmatched: 12.

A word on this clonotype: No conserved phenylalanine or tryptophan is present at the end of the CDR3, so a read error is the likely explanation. The CDR3 region has the DNA TGCGCCAGCAGCTTCAACCCCGGGACAGGGAACACTGAAGCTTTCCTT. It encodes CASSFNPGTGNTEAFL. This chain connects TRBV5-1 to TRBJ1-1, with 8 bases lining up with TRBD1. The trim removed 2 bases at V and 1 base at J, leaving 7 bases unmatched. There are 16 residues in the CDR3. CDR1 is SGHRS, CDR2 YFSETQ, per germline.

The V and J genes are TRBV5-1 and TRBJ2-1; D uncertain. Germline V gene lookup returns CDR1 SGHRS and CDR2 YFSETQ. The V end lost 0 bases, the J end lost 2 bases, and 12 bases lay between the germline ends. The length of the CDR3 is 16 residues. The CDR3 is CASSLATVLPYNEQFF. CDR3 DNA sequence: TGCGCCAGCAGCTTGGCCACAGTTCTCCCCTACAATGAGCAGTTCTTC.

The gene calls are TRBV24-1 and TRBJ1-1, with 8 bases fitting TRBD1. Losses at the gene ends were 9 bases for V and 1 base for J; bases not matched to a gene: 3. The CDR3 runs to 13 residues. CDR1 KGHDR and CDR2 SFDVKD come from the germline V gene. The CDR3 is CATRDRQNTEAFF. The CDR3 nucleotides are TGTGCCACCCGGGACAGGCAGAACACTGAAGCTTTCTTT.

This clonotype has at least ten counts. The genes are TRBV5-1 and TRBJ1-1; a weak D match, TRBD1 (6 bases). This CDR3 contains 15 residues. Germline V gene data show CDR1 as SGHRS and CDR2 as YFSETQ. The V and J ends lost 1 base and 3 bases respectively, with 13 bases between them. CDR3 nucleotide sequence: TGCGCCAGCAGCTTGATGCCAGGGGAGCACACTGAAGCTTTCTTT. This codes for CASSLMPGEHTEAFF.

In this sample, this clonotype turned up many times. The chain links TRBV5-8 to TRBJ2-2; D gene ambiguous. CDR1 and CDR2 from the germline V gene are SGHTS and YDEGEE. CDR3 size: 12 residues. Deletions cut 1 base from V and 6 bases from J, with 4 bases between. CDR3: CASSLLSGELFF. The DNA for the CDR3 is TGTGCCAGCAGCTTGCTATCCGGGGAGCTGTTTTTT.